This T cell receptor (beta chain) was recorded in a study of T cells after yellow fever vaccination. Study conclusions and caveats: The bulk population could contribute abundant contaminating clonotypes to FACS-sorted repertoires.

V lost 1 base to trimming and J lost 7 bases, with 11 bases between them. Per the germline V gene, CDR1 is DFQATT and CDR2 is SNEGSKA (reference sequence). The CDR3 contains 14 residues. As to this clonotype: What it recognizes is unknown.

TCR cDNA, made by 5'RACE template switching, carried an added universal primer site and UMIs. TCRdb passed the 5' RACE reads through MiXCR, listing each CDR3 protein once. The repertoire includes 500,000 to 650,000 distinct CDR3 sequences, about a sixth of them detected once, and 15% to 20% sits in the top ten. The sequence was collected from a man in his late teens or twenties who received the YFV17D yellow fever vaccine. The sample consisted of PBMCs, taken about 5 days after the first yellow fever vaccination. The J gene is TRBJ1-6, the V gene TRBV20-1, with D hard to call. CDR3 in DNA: TGCAGTGCTAGAGCGTTCGGTGGGAATTCACCCCTCCACTTT. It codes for CSARAFGGNSPLHF.